These 8 T cell receptor beta chains originate from one sample sequenced in a study of PD-1 blockade in classical Hodgkin lymphoma. Sequenced by immunoSEQ multiplex PCR; TCRdb stores in-frame clones only, minus some. This table holds around 25,000 clones, around four fifths found once. The sample's time point: cycle 4 day 1 (C4D1), after less than 7 weeks of nivolumab. Relapse after autologous stem cell transplantation occurred in every patient, and brentuximab vedotin exposure varied. The input for sequencing was peripheral blood mononuclear cells (PBMCs), taken before the fourth cycle of nivolumab. The receptors originated from a human donor with classical Hodgkin lymphoma.

CDR3 nucleotides: TGTGCCAGCAGCATTAGCGGGGGGGCCTACGAGCAGTACTTC. As protein: CASSISGGAYEQYF. The rearrangement uses TRBV6-5 and TRBJ2-7, with 11 bases identical to TRBD2. The CDR3 runs 14 residues. Per the germline V gene, CDR1 is MNHEY and CDR2 is SVGAGI. V shed 6 bases and J 2 bases; nucleotides not matched to a gene: 3.

This chain connects TRBV11-2 to TRBJ1-1, with unresolved D. V was pared by 5 bases and J by 5 bases, with 12 bases between. CDR1 and CDR2 from the germline V gene are SGHAT and FQNNGV. The CDR3 is made up of 13 amino acids. CDR3 loop: CASSAVWVTEAFF. In DNA form, the CDR3 reads TGTGCCAGCAGCGCAGTATGGGTTACTGAAGCTTTCTTT.

Of note for this clone: One end of the junction does not line up with germline, which may come from a read error. The genes are TRBV4-3 and TRBJ1-4, with TRBD1 as a possible D gene (5 bases). The CDR3 sequence is 11 residues long. Germline V CDR1 and CDR2: LGHNA, YSLEER. CDR3 nucleotides: TGCGCCAGCAGGGGGCGGGAAAAAACTGTTTTT. Residues: CASRGREKTVF.

The J gene is TRBJ1-1, the V gene TRBV5-1; D may be TRBD1 (5 bases). The ends were cut back, 0 bases at V and 8 bases at J, with 11 bases in the middle. This CDR3 region has 13 residues. CDR1 is SGHRS and CDR2 is YFSETQ in the germline V gene. In nucleotides, the CDR3 is TGCGCCAGCAGCTTGGTTGGGGGTGAGGAAGCTTTCTTT. This encodes CASSLVGGEEAFF.

The CDR3 nucleotides are TGTGCCAGCAGTTCTGACAGAGCGAACACTGAAGCTTTCTTT. This encodes CASSSDRANTEAFF. The rearrangement uses TRBV7-3 and TRBJ1-1; maybe TRBD1 (5 bases). The length of the CDR3 is 14 residues. Per germline, CDR1 SGHTA and CDR2 FQGTGA. The germline V and J ends were trimmed by 6 bases and 1 base, with 12 bases remaining between them.

This rearrangement joins TRBV28 to TRBJ2-4, with 10 bases identical to TRBD2. CDR1 and CDR2 (germline): MDHEN, SYDVKM. V dropped 5 bases and J dropped 1; count of bases not matched to a gene: 8. The CDR3 consists of 17 residues. The CDR3 DNA reads as TGTGCCAGCAGTGCTCCTAGCGGGAGAGGGGCCAAAAACATTCAGTACTTC. As protein: CASSAPSGRGAKNIQYF.

The genes are TRBV5-1 and TRBJ1-1, with a possible D match to TRBD1 (5 bases). Trimming stripped 2 bases from V and 0 bases from J, with 11 bases between. This CDR3 has 15 residues. The germline V gene has CDR1 SGHRS and CDR2 YFSETQ. Here the CDR3 reads CASSFSGSLNTEAFF. The CDR3 DNA is TGCGCCAGCAGCTTCTCAGGGAGCTTGAACACTGAAGCTTTCTTT.

V usage is TRBV7-9 and J usage is TRBJ2-5; D remains unclear. The length of the CDR3 is 14 residues. Germline V lookup: CDR1 SEHNR, CDR2 FQNEAQ (reference sequence). V was cut by 1 base and J by 5 bases, with 11 bases left in between. This chain's CDR3 is CASSLETFAETQYF. In nucleotides, the CDR3 is TGTGCCAGCAGCTTAGAAACTTTCGCGGAGACCCAGTACTTC.